This TCR beta chain was found in a study of monozygotic twins with inflammatory bowel disease. Findings of the study overall: IBD patients shared fewer clonotypes with others than healthy twins, especially with disease activity. Patient repertoires may carry noise from differing immunosuppressive treatments.

Germline CDR1 is SGHTA and CDR2 is FQGNSA. The CDR3 is 17 amino acids. Per donor there was one draw, yielding a blood sample of approximately 2.5 ml. For this clonotype: What it binds is not known.

The template switching step added UMIs that contained a 6-nucleotide sample barcode. TCRdb re-called the 5' RACE reads; every CDR3 protein appears as one record, without DNA. The specimen's table records approximately 420,000 distinct CDR3 sequences. The sequenced material came from blood. The receptor was derived from a human donor with ulcerative colitis or Crohn's disease, or a healthy co-twin of an affected twin (not recorded which). This chain connects TRBV7-2 to TRBJ1-2; the D gene TCRdb calls, TRBD1, cannot be checked with no DNA. The CDR3: CASSLGGGRTGGYGYTF.